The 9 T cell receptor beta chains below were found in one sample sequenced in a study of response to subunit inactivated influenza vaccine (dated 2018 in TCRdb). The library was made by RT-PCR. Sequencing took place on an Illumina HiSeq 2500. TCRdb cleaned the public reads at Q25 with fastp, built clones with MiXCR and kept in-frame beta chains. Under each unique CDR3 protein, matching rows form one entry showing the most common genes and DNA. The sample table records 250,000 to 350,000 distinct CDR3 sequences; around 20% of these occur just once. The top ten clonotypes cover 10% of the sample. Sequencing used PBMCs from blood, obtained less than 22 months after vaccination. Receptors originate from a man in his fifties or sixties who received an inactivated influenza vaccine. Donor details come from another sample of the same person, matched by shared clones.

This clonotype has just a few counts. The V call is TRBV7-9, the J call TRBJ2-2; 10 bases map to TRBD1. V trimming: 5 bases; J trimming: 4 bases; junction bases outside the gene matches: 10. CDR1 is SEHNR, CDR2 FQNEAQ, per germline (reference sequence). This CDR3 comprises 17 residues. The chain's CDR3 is CASSPDGTGVSTGELFF. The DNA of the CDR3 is TGTGCCAGCAGCCCCGACGGGACAGGGGTTAGCACCGGGGAGCTGTTTTTT.

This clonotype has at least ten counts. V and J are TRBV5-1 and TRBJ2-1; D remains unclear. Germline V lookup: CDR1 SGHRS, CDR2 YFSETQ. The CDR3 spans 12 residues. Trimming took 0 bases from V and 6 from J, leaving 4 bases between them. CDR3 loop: CASSLELNEQFF. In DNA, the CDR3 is TGCGCCAGCAGCTTGGAACTCAATGAGCAGTTCTTC.

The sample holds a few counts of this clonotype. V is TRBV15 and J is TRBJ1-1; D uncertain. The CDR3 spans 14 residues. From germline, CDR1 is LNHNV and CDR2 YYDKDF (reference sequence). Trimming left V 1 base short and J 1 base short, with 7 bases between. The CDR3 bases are TGTGCCACCAGCAGAGGACCAGGGAACACTGAAGCTTTCTTT. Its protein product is CATSRGPGNTEAFF. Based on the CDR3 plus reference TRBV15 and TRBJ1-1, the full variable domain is DAMVIQNPRYQVTQFGKPVTLSCSQTLNHNVMYWYQQKSSQAPKLLFHYYDKDFNNEADTPDNFQSRRPNTSFCFLDIRSPGLGDTAMYLCATSRGPGNTEAFFGQGTRLTVV.

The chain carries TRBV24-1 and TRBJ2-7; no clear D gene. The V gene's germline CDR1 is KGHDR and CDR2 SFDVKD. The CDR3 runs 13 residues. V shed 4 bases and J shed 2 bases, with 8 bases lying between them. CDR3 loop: CATSDGSTYEQYF. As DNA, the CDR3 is TGTGCCACCAGTGACGGCAGCACCTACGAGCAGTACTTC.

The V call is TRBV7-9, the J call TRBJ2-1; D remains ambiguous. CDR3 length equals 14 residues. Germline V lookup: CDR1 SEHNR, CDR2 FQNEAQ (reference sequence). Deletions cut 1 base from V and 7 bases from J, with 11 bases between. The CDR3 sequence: CASSLGAAVNEQFF. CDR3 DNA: TGTGCCAGCAGCTTAGGGGCAGCCGTTAATGAGCAGTTCTTC. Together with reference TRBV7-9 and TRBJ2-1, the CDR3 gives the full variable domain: DTGVSQNPRHKITKRGQNVTFRCDPISEHNRLYWYRQTLGQGPEFLTYFQNEAQLEKSRLLSDRFSAERPKGSFSTLEIQRTEQGDSAMYLCASSLGAAVNEQFFGPGTRLTVL.

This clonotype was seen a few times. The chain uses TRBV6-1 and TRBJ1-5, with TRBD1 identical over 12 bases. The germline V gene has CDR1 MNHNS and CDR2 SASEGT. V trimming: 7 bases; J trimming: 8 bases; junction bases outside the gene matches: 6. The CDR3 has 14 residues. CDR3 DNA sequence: TGTGCCAGCAAAGATGGGACAGGGGGCGAGCCCCAGCATTTT. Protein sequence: CASKDGTGGEPQHF.

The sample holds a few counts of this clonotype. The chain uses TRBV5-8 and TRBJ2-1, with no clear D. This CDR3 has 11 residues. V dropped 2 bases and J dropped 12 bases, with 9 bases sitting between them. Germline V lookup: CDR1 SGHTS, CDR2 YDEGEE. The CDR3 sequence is CASSFVKVQFF. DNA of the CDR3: TGTGCCAGCAGCTTCGTGAAAGTGCAGTTCTTC.

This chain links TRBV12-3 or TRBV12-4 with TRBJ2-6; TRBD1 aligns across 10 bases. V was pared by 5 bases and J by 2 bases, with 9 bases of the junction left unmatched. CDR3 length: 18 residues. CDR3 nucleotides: TGTGCCAGCAGTACCCGGACAGGGGGACTCGCTGGGGCCAACGTCCTGACTTTC. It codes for CASSTRTGGLAGANVLTF.

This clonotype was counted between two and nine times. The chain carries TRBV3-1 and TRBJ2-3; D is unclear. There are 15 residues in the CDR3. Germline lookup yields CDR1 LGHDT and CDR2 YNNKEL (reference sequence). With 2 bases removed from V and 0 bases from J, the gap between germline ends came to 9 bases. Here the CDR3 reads CASSQRQISTDTQYF. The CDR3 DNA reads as TGTGCCAGCAGCCAAAGGCAGATTAGCACAGATACGCAGTATTTT.